Sequencing of this TCR beta chain was carried out in a study of technical replicates of blood from several donors. Germline V gene data show CDR1 as WSHSY and CDR2 as SAAADI. The V segment lost 7 bases and the J segment 5 bases; nucleotides outside the gene matches: 8. The CDR3 contains 16 residues. Only in-frame clones appear in the TCRdb table, and some are missing; sequencing was by immunoSEQ multiplex PCR. The sample holds 80,000 or so clones, more than 95% seen once. The V and J genes are TRBV10-2 and TRBJ2-2; 12 positions agree with TRBD2. The sequencing input was T cells isolated from PBMCs. The TCR was taken from a human donor in good health. In DNA, the CDR3 is TGCGCCAGCACCAGACTAGCGGGAGTTCAAACCGGGGAGCTGTTTTTT. This encodes CASTRLAGVQTGELFF.